This T cell receptor beta chain was captured by sequencing in a study of blood T cell repertoires in COVID-19. Sequencing used immunoSEQ multiplex PCR; TCRdb keeps in-frame clones, though not all of them. This repertoire shows 30,000 to 35,000 clones, roughly 92% found once; its top ten account for about 5.5%. V was pared by 1 base and J by 0 bases, with 13 bases between. CDR3 length: 17 residues. Germline V lookup: CDR1 LGHDT, CDR2 YNNKEL (reference sequence). Sequenced input: peripheral blood. The receptor was derived from a human donor in a cohort sampled during active COVID-19. J is TRBJ2-1 and V is TRBV3-1 (or the pseudogene TRBV3-2), with TRBD2 as a possible D gene (5 bases). The CDR3 nucleotides read TGTGCCAGCAGCCAAGCCTTACTAGGCGCCTCCTACAATGAGCAGTTCTTC. Translated, it gives CASSQALLGASYNEQFF.